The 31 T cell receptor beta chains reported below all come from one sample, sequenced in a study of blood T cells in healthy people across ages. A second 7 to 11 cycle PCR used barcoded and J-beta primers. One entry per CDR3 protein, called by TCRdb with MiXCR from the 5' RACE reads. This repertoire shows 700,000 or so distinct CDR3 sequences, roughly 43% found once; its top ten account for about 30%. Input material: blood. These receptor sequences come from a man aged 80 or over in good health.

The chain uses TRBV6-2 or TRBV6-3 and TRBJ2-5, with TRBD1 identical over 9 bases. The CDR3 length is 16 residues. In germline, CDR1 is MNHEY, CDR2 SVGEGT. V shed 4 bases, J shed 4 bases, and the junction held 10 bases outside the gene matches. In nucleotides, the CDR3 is TGTGCCAGCAGTTTAGCAACCGGGACAGGGTTAGAGACCCAGTACTTC. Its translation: CASSLATGTGLETQYF.

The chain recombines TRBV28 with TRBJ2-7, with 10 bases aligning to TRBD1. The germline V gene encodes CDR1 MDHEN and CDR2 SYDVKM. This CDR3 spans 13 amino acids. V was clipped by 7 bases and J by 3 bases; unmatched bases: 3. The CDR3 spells CASIRTGGYEQYF. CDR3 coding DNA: TGTGCCAGCATCAGGACAGGGGGCTACGAGCAGTACTTC.

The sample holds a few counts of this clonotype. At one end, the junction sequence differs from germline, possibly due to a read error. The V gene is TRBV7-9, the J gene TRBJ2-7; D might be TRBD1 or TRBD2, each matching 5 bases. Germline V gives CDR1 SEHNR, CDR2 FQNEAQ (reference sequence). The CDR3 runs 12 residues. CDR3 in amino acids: CASSLPEGKQYF. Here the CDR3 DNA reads TGTGCCAGTAGCTTACCAGAGGGGAAGCAGTACTTC.

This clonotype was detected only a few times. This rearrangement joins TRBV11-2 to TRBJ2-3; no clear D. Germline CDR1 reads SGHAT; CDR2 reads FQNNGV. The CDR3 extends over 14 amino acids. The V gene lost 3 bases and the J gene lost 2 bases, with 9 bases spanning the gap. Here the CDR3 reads CASSFTAITDTQYF. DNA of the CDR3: TGTGCCAGCAGCTTTACGGCGATCACAGATACGCAGTATTTT. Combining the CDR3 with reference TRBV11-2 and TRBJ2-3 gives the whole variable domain EAGVAQSPRYKIIEKRQSVAFWCNPISGHATLYWYQQILGQGPKLLIQFQNNGVVDDSQLPKDRFSAERLKGVDSTLKIQPAKLEDSAVYLCASSFTAITDTQYFGPGTRLTVL.

The CDR3 bases are TGCAGTGCTGGGGGACAGGGGGCATCCGAGCAGTACTTC. Encoded protein: CSAGGQGASEQYF. V gene TRBV20-1 combines with J gene TRBJ2-7; 12 positions agree with TRBD1. Unmatched junction bases numbered 5, after V lost 5 bases and J lost 6 bases. Germline-derived CDR1 and CDR2 are DFQATT and SNEGSKA (reference sequence). The CDR3 loop spans 13 amino acids.

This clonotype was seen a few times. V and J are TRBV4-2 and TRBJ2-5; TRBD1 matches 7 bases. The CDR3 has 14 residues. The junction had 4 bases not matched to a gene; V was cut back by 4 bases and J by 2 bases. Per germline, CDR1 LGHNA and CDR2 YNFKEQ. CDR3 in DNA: TGTGCCAGCAGCCCTACAGGGGAACAAGAGACCCAGTACTTC. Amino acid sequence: CASSPTGEQETQYF.

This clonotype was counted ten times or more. The CDR3 nucleotides read TGTGCCAGCAGCCAAGATCTCAGGGGGCCAGAGACCCAGTACTTC. Translated, it gives CASSQDLRGPETQYF. The V call is TRBV4-2, the J call TRBJ2-5; 8 bases are shared with TRBD1. CDR3 length equals 15 residues. V lost 0 bases, J lost 4 bases, and 4 bases stayed unmatched. In germline, CDR1 is LGHNA, CDR2 YNFKEQ.

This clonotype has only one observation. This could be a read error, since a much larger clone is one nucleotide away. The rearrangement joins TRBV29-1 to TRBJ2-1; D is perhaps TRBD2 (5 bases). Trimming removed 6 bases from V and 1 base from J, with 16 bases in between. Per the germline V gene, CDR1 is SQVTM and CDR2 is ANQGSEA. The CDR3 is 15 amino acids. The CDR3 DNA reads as TGCAGCGTAAAAGACTACGCCTGGTCCTACAATGAGCAGTTCTTC. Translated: CSVKDYAWSYNEQFF.

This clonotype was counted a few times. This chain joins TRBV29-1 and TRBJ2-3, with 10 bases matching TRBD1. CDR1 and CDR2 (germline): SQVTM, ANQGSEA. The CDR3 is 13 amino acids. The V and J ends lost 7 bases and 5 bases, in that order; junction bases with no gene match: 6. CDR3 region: CSASTGGRDTQYF. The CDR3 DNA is TGCAGCGCCTCGACAGGGGGCAGAGATACGCAGTATTTT.

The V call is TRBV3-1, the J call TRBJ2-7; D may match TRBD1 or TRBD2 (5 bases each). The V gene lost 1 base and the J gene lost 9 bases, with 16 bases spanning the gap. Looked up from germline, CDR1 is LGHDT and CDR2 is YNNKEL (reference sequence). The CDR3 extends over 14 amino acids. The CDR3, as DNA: TGTGCCAGCAGCCAAGGGGCCAGAGGGGTTCGGCAGTACTTC. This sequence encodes CASSQGARGVRQYF.

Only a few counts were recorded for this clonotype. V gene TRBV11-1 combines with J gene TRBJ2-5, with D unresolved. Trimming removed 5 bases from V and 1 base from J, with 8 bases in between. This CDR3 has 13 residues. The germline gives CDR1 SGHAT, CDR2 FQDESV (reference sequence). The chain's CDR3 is CASSRVGQETQYF. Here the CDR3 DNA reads TGTGCCAGCAGCCGGGTAGGCCAAGAGACCCAGTACTTC. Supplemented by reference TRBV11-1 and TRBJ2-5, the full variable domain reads EAEVAQSPRYKITEKSQAVAFWCDPISGHATLYWYRQILGQGPELLVQFQDESVVDDSQLPKDRFSAERLKGVDSTLKIQPAELGDSAMYLCASSRVGQETQYFGPGTRLLVL.

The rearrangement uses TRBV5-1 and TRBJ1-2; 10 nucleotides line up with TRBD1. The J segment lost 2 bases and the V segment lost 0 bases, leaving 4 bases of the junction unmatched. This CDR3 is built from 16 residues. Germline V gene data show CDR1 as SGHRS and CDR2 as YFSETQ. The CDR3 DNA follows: TGCGCCAGCAGCTTGGGACAGGGGGCCCCAAACTATGGCTACACCTTC. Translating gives CASSLGQGAPNYGYTF.

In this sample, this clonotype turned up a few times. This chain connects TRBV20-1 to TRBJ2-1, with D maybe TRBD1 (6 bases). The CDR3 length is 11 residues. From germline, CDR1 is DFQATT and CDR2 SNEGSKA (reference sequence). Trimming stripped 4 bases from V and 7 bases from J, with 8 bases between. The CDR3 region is CSAIRGNEQFF. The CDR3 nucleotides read TGCAGTGCTATCAGGGGAAATGAGCAGTTCTTC.

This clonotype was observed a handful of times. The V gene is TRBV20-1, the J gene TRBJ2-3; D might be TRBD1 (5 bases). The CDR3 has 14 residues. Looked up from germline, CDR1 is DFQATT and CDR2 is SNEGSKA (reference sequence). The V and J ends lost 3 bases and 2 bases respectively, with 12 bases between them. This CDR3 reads CSARSQGPTDTQYF. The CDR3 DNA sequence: TGCAGTGCTAGGTCTCAGGGCCCCACAGATACGCAGTATTTT.

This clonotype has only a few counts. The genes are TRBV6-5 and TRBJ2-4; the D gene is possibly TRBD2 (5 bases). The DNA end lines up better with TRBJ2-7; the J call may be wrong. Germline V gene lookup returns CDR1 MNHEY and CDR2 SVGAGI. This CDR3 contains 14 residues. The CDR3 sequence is CASSYPGLIDEQYF. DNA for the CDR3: TGTGCCAGCAGTTACCCGGGGTTGATCGACGAGCAGTACTTC.

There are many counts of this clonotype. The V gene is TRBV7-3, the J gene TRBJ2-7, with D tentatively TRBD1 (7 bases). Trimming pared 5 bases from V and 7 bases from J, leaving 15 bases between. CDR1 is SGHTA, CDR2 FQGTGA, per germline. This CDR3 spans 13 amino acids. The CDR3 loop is CASSVWDSGEQYF. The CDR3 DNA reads TGTGCCAGCAGCGTATGGGACAGCGGGGAGCAGTACTTC.

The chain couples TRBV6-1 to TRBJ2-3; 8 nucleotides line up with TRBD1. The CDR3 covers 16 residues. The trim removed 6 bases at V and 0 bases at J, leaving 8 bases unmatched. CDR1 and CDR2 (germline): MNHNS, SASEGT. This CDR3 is CASRLGRTGSTDTQYF. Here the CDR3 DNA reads TGTGCCAGCAGACTCGGACGGACAGGGAGCACAGATACGCAGTATTTT.

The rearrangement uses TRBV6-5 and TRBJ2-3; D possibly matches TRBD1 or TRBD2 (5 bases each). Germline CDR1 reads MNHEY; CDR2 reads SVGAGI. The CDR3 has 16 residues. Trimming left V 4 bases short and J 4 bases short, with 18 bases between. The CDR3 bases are TGTGCCAGCAGTTCCCGGGGCGGAGCCGGGGCAGATACGCAGTATTTT. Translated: CASSSRGGAGADTQYF.

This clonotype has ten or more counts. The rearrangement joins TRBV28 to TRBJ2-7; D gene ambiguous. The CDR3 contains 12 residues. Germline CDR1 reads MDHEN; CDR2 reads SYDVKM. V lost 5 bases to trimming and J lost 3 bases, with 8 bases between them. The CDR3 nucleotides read TGTGCCAGCAGTGAAGGCGGCTACGAGCAGTACTTC. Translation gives CASSEGGYEQYF.

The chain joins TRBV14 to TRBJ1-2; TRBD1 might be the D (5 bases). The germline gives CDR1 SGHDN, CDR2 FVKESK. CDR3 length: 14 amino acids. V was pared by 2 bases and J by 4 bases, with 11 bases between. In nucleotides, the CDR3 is TGTGCCAGCAGCCAATCAGGGCTAGGCTATGGCTACACCTTC. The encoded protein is CASSQSGLGYGYTF.

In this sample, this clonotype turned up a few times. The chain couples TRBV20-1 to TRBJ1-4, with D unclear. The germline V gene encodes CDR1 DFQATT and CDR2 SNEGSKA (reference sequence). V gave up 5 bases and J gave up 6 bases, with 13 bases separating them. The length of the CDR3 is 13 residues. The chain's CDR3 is CSAGIGNDEKLFF. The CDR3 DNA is TGCAGTGCTGGGATTGGTAATGATGAAAAACTGTTTTTT.

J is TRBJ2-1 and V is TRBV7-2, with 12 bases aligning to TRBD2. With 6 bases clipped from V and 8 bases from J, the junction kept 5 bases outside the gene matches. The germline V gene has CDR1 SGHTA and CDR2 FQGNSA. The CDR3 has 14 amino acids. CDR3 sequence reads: CASRLAGGRYEQFF. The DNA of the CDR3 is TGTGCCAGCAGGCTAGCGGGAGGGCGGTATGAGCAGTTCTTC.

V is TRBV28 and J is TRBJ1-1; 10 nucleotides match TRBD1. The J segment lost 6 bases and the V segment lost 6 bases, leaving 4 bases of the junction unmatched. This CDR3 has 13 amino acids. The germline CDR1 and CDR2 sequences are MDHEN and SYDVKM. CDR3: CASRTGGASEAFF. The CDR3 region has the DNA TGTGCCAGCAGGACAGGGGGCGCCTCTGAAGCTTTCTTT.

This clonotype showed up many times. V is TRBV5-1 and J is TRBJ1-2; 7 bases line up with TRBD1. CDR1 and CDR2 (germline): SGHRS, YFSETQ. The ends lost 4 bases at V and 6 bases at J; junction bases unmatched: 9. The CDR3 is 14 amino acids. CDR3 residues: CASSDDRDPNGYTF. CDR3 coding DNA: TGCGCCAGCAGCGACGACAGGGACCCTAATGGCTACACCTTC.

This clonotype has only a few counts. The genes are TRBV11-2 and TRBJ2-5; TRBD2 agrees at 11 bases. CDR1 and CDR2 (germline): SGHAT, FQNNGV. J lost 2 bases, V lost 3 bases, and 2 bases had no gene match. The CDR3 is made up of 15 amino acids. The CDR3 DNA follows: TGTGCCAGCAGCTTGACTAGCGGGATACAAGAGACCCAGTACTTC. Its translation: CASSLTSGIQETQYF.

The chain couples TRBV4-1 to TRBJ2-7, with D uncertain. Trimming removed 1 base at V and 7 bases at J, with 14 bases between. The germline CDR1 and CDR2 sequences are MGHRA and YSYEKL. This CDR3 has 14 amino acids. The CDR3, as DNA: TGCGCCAGCAGCCAAGCTAGAGCCTCGAGGGAGCAGTACTTC. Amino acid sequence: CASSQARASREQYF.

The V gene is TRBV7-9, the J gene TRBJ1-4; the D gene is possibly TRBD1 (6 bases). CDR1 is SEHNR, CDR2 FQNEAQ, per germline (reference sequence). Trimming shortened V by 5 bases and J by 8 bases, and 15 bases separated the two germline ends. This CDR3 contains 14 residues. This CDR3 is CASSHRVEGEKLFF. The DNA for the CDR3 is TGTGCCAGCAGCCACAGGGTGGAAGGAGAAAAACTGTTTTTT. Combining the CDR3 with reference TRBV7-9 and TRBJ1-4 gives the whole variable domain DTGVSQNPRHKITKRGQNVTFRCDPISEHNRLYWYRQTLGQGPEFLTYFQNEAQLEKSRLLSDRFSAERPKGSFSTLEIQRTEQGDSAMYLCASSHRVEGEKLFFGSGTQLSVL.

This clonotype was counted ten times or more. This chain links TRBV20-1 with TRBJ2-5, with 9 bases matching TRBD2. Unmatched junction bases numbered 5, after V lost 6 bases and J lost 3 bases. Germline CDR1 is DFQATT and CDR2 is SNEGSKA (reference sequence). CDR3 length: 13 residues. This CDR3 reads CSAPAGGEETQYF. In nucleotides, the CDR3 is TGCAGTGCGCCCGCGGGGGGGGAAGAGACCCAGTACTTC.

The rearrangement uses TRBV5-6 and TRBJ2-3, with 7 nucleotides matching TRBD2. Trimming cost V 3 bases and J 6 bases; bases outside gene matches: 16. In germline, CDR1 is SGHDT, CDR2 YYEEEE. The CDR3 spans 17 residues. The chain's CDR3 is CASSSLPWTSRSDTQYF. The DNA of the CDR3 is TGTGCCAGCAGCTCGCTCCCTTGGACTAGTCGATCCGATACGCAGTATTTT.

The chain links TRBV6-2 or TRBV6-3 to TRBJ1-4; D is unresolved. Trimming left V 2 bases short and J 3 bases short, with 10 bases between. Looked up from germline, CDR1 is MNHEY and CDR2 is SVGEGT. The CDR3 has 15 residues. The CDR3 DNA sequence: TGTGCCAGCAGTTACGGAGCTTGGTCTAATGAAAAACTGTTTTTT. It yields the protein CASSYGAWSNEKLFF.

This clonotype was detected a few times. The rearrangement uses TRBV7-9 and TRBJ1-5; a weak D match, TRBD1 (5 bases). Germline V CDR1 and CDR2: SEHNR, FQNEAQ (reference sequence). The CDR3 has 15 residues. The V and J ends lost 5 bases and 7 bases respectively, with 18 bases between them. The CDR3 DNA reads TGTGCCAGCAGCGCGGGGGACGGCTCAGGGCAGCCCCAGCATTTT. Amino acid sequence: CASSAGDGSGQPQHF.